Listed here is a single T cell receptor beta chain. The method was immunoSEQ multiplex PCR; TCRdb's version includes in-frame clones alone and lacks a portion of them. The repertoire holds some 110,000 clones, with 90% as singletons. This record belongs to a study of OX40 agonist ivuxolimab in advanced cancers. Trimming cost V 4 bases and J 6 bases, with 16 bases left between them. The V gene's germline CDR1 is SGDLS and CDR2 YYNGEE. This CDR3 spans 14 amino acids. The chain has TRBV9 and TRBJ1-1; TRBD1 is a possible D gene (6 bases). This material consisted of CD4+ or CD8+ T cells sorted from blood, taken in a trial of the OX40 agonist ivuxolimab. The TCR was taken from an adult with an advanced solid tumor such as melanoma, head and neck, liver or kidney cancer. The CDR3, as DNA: TGTGCCAGCAGCCGAACCCAGGGGATCCCTGAAGCTTTCTTT. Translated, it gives CASSRTQGIPEAFF.